These T cell receptor beta chains were read from a single sample in a study of blood T cell repertoires in COVID-19. Only in-frame clones appear in the TCRdb table, and some are missing; sequencing was by immunoSEQ multiplex PCR. The sample yields 290,000 or so clones, nearly 90% seen once. The specimen was PBMCs or T cells enriched from blood (not recorded which). The receptors derive from a woman aged 18-30 years with acute COVID-19. Each CDR3 is given with its conserved first and last residue. Fields, in order: V gene, clone size, D gene, J gene, CDR3 DNA, CDR3 protein. The D gene is left open where the match is weak. Not all rows give a size; the values are once, few, many and, for expanded clones, a class.

TRBV3-1/TRBV3-2	-	TRBD1	TRBJ2-7	TGTGCCAGCAGTTCTTGGGACAGGACTTACGAGCAGTACTTC	CASSSWDRTYEQYF
TRBV5-1	-	-	TRBJ1-1	TGCGCCAGCAGCTTGGGGCTGCAGAACACTGAAGCTTTCTTT	CASSLGLQNTEAFF
TRBV14	-	TRBD1	TRBJ1-1	TGTGCCAGCAGCCGGACAGGGGTTAATCAAGCTTTCTTT	CASSRTGVNQAFF
TRBV2	-	-	TRBJ1-6	TGTGCCAGCAAGGAGGGCAATTCACCCCTCCACTTT	CASKEGNSPLHF
TRBV18	-	TRBD2	TRBJ2-1	TGTGCCAGCTCAGCGGGACTAGCGGGAACAGATGAGCAGTTCTTC	CASSAGLAGTDEQFF
TRBV7-9	-	-	TRBJ1-1	TGTGCCAGCAGCTTAGGGTATGGAGGTGAAGCTTTCTTT	CASSLGYGGEAFF
TRBV11-2	-	TRBD1	TRBJ1-2	TGTGCCAGCAGCTTATCGGGGACAGGGACCAGCTACACCTTC	CASSLSGTGTSYTF
TRBV29-1	-	-	TRBJ2-3	TGCAGCGTTGCTGTGGTAGCTTCGGGTTCCTCCGGCACAGATACGCAGTATTTT	CSVAVVASGSSGTDTQYF
TRBV28	-	TRBD1	TRBJ2-2	TGTGCCAGCAGCGGTCAGGGGGCTGGTACCGGGGAGCTGTTTTTT	CASSGQGAGTGELFF
TRBV29-1	few	-	TRBJ2-2	TGCAGCGGCCTAGGAGAGGGGAACACCGGGGAGCTGTTTTTT	CSGLGEGNTGELFF
TRBV3-1/TRBV3-2	-	-	TRBJ1-2	TGTGCCAGCAGCCCTGAGAGTGGAGGGAACTATGGCTACACCTTC	CASSPESGGNYGYTF
TRBV9	-	TRBD1	TRBJ1-4	TGTGCCAGCAGCATCCGGGACAGCCTTAATGAAAAACTGTTTTTT	CASSIRDSLNEKLFF
TRBV5-1	many	TRBD1	TRBJ2-1	TGCGCCAGCAGCCGACAGGGAAGGGACAATGAGCAGTTCTTC	CASSRQGRDNEQFF
TRBV5-1	-	-	TRBJ1-4	TGCGCCAGCAGCTCACTGGGACAACATAATGAAAAACTGTTTTTT	CASSSLGQHNEKLFF
TRBV5-8	-	-	TRBJ2-1	TGTGCCAGCAGCTTGGACGGGGACTCCTACAATGAGCAGTTCTTC	CASSLDGDSYNEQFF
TRBV7-9	-	TRBD2	TRBJ2-1	TGTGCCAGCAGCCCTGGACTAGCGGTCAGTGAGCAGTTCTTC	CASSPGLAVSEQFF
TRBV28	few	TRBD2	TRBJ2-7	TGTGCCAGCAGTCGGGGGCTAGCGGGAGTTCCCGAGCAGTACTTC	CASSRGLAGVPEQYF
TRBV14	-	-	TRBJ1-1	TGTGCCAGCAGCCACCTACAGGGCCCCCATGAAGCTTTCTTT	CASSHLQGPHEAFF
TRBV28	-	-	TRBJ1-5	TGTGCCAGCAGTTTTTCGGGGGGAGGGGGTCAACCCCAGCATTTT	CASSFSGGGGQPQHF
TRBV19	-	TRBD1	TRBJ1-6	TGTGCCAGTAGTACGCTGGGACAGGAGTCGGGGTCACCCCTCCACTTT	CASSTLGQESGSPLHF
TRBV19	-	-	TRBJ1-1	TGTGCCAGTAGTATCCGCGGTGGTGAAGCTTTCTTT	CASSIRGGEAFF
TRBV7-9	-	TRBD1	TRBJ2-7	TGTGCCAGCAGCGAACAGGGGGTCGACGAGCAGTACTTC	CASSEQGVDEQYF
TRBV27	few	-	TRBJ1-1	TGTGCCAGCAGCCAATCTCGGGGGGAAACTGAAGCTTTCTTT	CASSQSRGETEAFF
TRBV10-3	once	-	TRBJ1-5	TGTGCCATCAGTGCGGCGGGAAGCAATCAGCCCCAGCATTTT	CAISAAGSNQPQHF
TRBV18	-	TRBD1	TRBJ1-1	TGTGCCAGCTCAGTAGGGACAGGGGGCACGGAACAAGCTTTCTTT	CASSVGTGGTEQAFF
TRBV19	-	TRBD1	TRBJ1-5	TGTGCCAGTAGTAGTCCGGGACAGGGGGGCAATCAGCCCCAGCATTTT	CASSSPGQGGNQPQHF
TRBV18	-	-	TRBJ2-5	TGTGCCAGCTCACCAAGTGGGGGGGAGACCCAGTACTTC	CASSPSGGETQYF
TRBV10-3	-	TRBD1	TRBJ2-7	TGTGCCATCACGGACAGGGACGAGCAGTACTTC	CAITDRDEQYF
TRBV7-9	-	-	TRBJ1-2	TGTGCCAGCAGCGTTGGGGAGGGAAATGGCTACACCTTC	CASSVGEGNGYTF
TRBV9	-	-	TRBJ1-4	TGTGCCAGCAGCGTAGTTTCAGAGGGTAATGAAAAACTGTTTTTT	CASSVVSEGNEKLFF
TRBV9	-	-	TRBJ2-1	TGTGCCAGCAGCGTAGGGGGCGCTTACAATGAGCAGTTCTTC	CASSVGGAYNEQFF
TRBV28	-	-	TRBJ2-7	TGTGCCAGCAGCGCTTACGGCAGGGGATACTACGAGCAGTACTTC	CASSAYGRGYYEQYF
TRBV7-9	-	TRBD2	TRBJ2-2	TGTGCCAGCAGCTTTTCTAGCGGGAAGAACACCGGGGAGCTGTTTTTT	CASSFSSGKNTGELFF
TRBV10-3	-	TRBD1	TRBJ1-2	TGTGCCATCAGTCGACAGGGGACAGGGGGCGCGGGCTATGGCTACACCTTC	CAISRQGTGGAGYGYTF
TRBV7-9	-	TRBD1	TRBJ2-7	TGTGCCAGCAGCCTCGACAGGGGTTCCTACGAGCAGTACTTC	CASSLDRGSYEQYF
TRBV27	-	TRBD1	TRBJ1-6	TGTGCCAGCAGTCCCGGGACAGGGCTCAATTCACCCCTCCACTTT	CASSPGTGLNSPLHF
TRBV27	-	TRBD1	TRBJ2-1	TGTGCCAGCAGTTCCGGGACAGGGGGTTACAATGAGCAGTTCTTC	CASSSGTGGYNEQFF
TRBV5-1	-	TRBD2	TRBJ2-3	TGCGCCAGCAGCCCGCCGTTACTAGCGGGCACAGATACGCAGTATTTT	CASSPPLLAGTDTQYF
TRBV6-5	-	-	TRBJ1-1	TGTGCCAGCAGTCGCCCCGGCAGGGAAAGGACTGAAGCTTTCTTT	CASSRPGRERTEAFF
TRBV7-3	-	-	TRBJ1-2	TGTGCCAGCACGCCGCAGCGGCGGGGTAACTATGGCTACACCTTC	CASTPQRRGNYGYTF
TRBV28	once	TRBD1	TRBJ1-2	TGTGCCAGCAGTTCAACGGGAACAGGGGGCGAAGGAAGCTATGGCTACACCTTC	CASSSTGTGGEGSYGYTF
TRBV19	-	-	TRBJ1-1	TGTGCCAGTATGCTGGGGGCCTACACTGAAGCTTTCTTT	CASMLGAYTEAFF
TRBV3-1/TRBV3-2	-	-	TRBJ2-7	TGTGCCAGCAGCCAATTCGGGGGACCCTACGAGCAGTACTTC	CASSQFGGPYEQYF
TRBV25-1	once	TRBD2	TRBJ2-3	TGTGCCAGCTCCCTAGCGGGGCCTTGGGATACGCAGTATTTT	CASSLAGPWDTQYF
TRBV3-1/TRBV3-2	-	-	TRBJ1-4	TGTGCCAGCAGCCTAACTTTGGGGGAGGGCGAAAAACTGTTTTTT	CASSLTLGEGEKLFF
TRBV9	-	-	TRBJ1-3	TGTGCCAGCAGAGCAAAGCGGAGCTCTGGAAACACCATATATTTT	CASRAKRSSGNTIYF
TRBV28	-	-	TRBJ1-2	TGTGCCAGCAGGGGTCTATCAATTTTGGTTGGGGAGTTGTCCGACGGCTACACCTTC	CASRGLSILVGELSDGYTF
TRBV4-1	-	-	TRBJ1-3	TGCGCCAGCAGCCAAAACAGGGACTCTGGAAACACCATATATTTT	CASSQNRDSGNTIYF
TRBV5-1	-	-	TRBJ1-2	TGCGCCAGCAGCTTGTGGGGGGAAGGCTATGGCTACACCTTC	CASSLWGEGYGYTF
TRBV5-3	-	TRBD2	TRBJ2-1	TGTGCCAGAAGCTTAGCGGGAGGTGTATACAATGAGCAGTTCTTC	CARSLAGGVYNEQFF
TRBV10-1	few	TRBD1	TRBJ1-5	TGCGCCAGCACTGGCGGGACAGGGCAGGTTCAGCCCCAGCATTTT	CASTGGTGQVQPQHF
TRBV18	-	TRBD1	TRBJ1-4	TGTGCCAGCTCTCCCCGGACAGGGATTAATGAAAAACTGTTTTTT	CASSPRTGINEKLFF
TRBV19	-	TRBD1	TRBJ2-2	TGTGCCAGTAGTAACCAACGGACAGGGAACGCGAACACCGGGGAGCTGTTTTTT	CASSNQRTGNANTGELFF
TRBV7-9	-	TRBD1	TRBJ2-1	TGTGCCAGCAGCTCCCGACAGGGGGCTCTCAATGAGCAGTTCTTC	CASSSRQGALNEQFF
TRBV28	-	-	TRBJ2-7	TGTGCCAGTGCCACAACCAGGGGTTACGAGCAGTACTTC	CASATTRGYEQYF
TRBV9	-	TRBD1	TRBJ1-1	TGTGCCAGCAGCGCGACAGGGCAAGCCATGAACACTGAAGCTTTCTTT	CASSATGQAMNTEAFF
TRBV24-1	-	TRBD1	TRBJ1-2	TGTGCCACCAGTGATTTGGACCCGGGACAGGTACATGGCTACACCTTC	CATSDLDPGQVHGYTF
TRBV5-1	-	-	TRBJ2-1	TGCGCCAGCAGCTTGCTGCAGGGGCACAATGAGCAGTTCTTC	CASSLLQGHNEQFF
TRBV4-1	-	TRBD1	TRBJ2-1	TGCGCCAGCAGCCATGAGGACAGGGACTACAATGAGCAGTTCTTC	CASSHEDRDYNEQFF
TRBV4-2	-	TRBD2	TRBJ2-7	TGTGCCAGCAGTCGGGGACTAGCCATTTACGAGCAGTACTTC	CASSRGLAIYEQYF